These 20 T cell receptor beta chains share one sample of origin, sequenced in a study of OX40 agonist ivuxolimab in advanced cancers. Method: immunoSEQ multiplex PCR; TCRdb's copy keeps in-frame clones and lacks some. Here the sample spans 53,000 or so clones, about 93% being singletons. The sample here was CD4+ or CD8+ T cells sorted from blood, taken in a trial of the OX40 agonist ivuxolimab. The receptor source for this set is an adult with an advanced solid tumor such as melanoma, head and neck, liver or kidney cancer.

The chain has TRBV27 and TRBJ1-2; 12 bases fit TRBD1. CDR1 MNHEY and CDR2 SMNVEV come from the germline V gene (reference sequence). The CDR3 contains 14 residues. After removal of 6 bases from V and 7 bases from J, the junction contained 6 bases not matched to a gene. CDR3 coding DNA: TGTGCCAGCAGGCCGGGACAGGGGGCGGGTGGCTACACCTTC. This sequence encodes CASRPGQGAGGYTF.

The chain links TRBV6-5 to TRBJ1-1; no firm D call. Germline CDR1 MNHEY, CDR2 SVGAGI. Trimming pared 8 bases from V and 4 bases from J, leaving 17 bases between. This CDR3 is built from 14 residues. The CDR3 loop is CASASSSLVTEAFF. The CDR3 DNA sequence: TGTGCCAGCGCCTCGAGTTCCCTGGTCACTGAAGCTTTCTTT.

This chain joins TRBV15 and TRBJ2-1; 10 nucleotides match TRBD2. The germline V gene encodes CDR1 LNHNV and CDR2 YYDKDF (reference sequence). V gave up 6 bases and J gave up 3 bases; unmatched junction bases: 2. This CDR3 is 14 amino acids long. The chain's CDR3 is CATRSGRGYNEQFF. CDR3 DNA: TGTGCCACCAGAAGCGGGAGGGGCTACAATGAGCAGTTCTTC.

The chain uses TRBV6-5 and TRBJ2-2; TRBD1 agrees at 10 bases. The germline V gene has CDR1 MNHEY and CDR2 SVGAGI. V lost 5 bases, J lost 4 bases, and 4 bases stayed unmatched. This CDR3 contains 15 residues. The CDR3 region is CASSPGQGFTGELFF. The CDR3 nucleotides read TGTGCCAGCAGTCCGGGACAGGGGTTCACCGGGGAGCTGTTTTTT.

J is TRBJ2-1 and V is TRBV5-4, with no clear D. The V gene lost 6 bases and the J gene lost 0 bases, with 22 bases spanning the gap. The CDR3 length is 18 residues. CDR1 and CDR2 (germline): SGHNT, YYREEE (reference sequence). The CDR3 DNA is TGTGCCAGCATGCAGACTTATATAACCCCGAGCTCCTACAATGAGCAGTTCTTC. The encoded protein is CASMQTYITPSSYNEQFF.

This chain joins TRBV28 and TRBJ2-7; TRBD1 is a possible D gene (6 bases). Germline V gene sequence: CDR1 MDHEN, CDR2 SYDVKM. This CDR3 is 15 amino acids long. V lost 1 base to trimming and J lost 2 bases, with 12 bases between them. The chain's CDR3 is CASSLLQGSPYEQYF. CDR3 sequence (DNA): TGTGCCAGCAGTTTATTACAGGGTTCACCCTACGAGCAGTACTTC. The full variable domain, with the rest looked up from reference TRBV28 and TRBJ2-7, is DVKVTQSSRYLVKRTGEKVFLECVQDMDHENMFWYRQDPGLGLRLIYFSYDVKMKEKGDIPEGYSVSREKKERFSLILESASTNQTSMYLCASSLLQGSPYEQYFGPGTRLTVT.

The J gene is TRBJ2-7, the V gene TRBV7-9, with D possibly matching TRBD1 (5 bases). The CDR3 contains 15 residues. CDR1 is SEHNR, CDR2 FQNEAQ, per germline (reference sequence). Trimming shortened V by 0 bases and J by 5 bases, and 14 bases separated the two germline ends. CDR3 sequence reads: CASSLAPLTDDEQYF. In DNA, the CDR3 is TGTGCCAGCAGCTTAGCCCCTCTGACAGACGACGAGCAGTACTTC. Looking up the rest from reference TRBV7-9 and TRBJ2-7 gives the full variable domain: DTGVSQNPRHKITKRGQNVTFRCDPISEHNRLYWYRQTLGQGPEFLTYFQNEAQLEKSRLLSDRFSAERPKGSFSTLEIQRTEQGDSAMYLCASSLAPLTDDEQYFGPGTRLTVT.

V and J are TRBV10-1 and TRBJ2-1; 9 bases are shared with TRBD1. Germline CDR1 is WNHNN and CDR2 is SYGVQD (reference sequence). This CDR3 has 17 residues. V dropped 3 bases and J dropped 2; count of bases not matched to a gene: 8. DNA for the CDR3: TGCGCCAGCAGTGACCCGGGAGGACAGGGGACCTACAATGAGCAGTTCTTC. This codes for CASSDPGGQGTYNEQFF.

The count of this clone is one. The chain employs TRBV30 and TRBJ2-7, with a weak D call TRBD2 (5 bases). Germline V lookup: CDR1 GTSNPN, CDR2 SVGIG (reference sequence). The CDR3 sequence is 11 residues long. Trimming removed 2 bases from V and 3 bases from J, with 5 bases in between. The CDR3 DNA reads TGTGCCTGGAGTCGGGACTACGAGCAGTACTTC. Translating gives CAWSRDYEQYF. Supplemented by reference TRBV30 and TRBJ2-7, the full variable domain reads SQTIHQWPATLVQPVGSPLSLECTVEGTSNPNLYWYRQAAGRGLQLLFYSVGIGQISSEVPQNLSASRPQDRQFILSSKKLLLSDSGFYLCAWSRDYEQYFGPGTRLTVT.

The chain combines TRBV27 with TRBJ2-7; D remains ambiguous. V was pared by 0 bases and J by 9 bases, with 12 bases between. The CDR3 covers 13 residues. Germline V gene sequence: CDR1 MNHEY, CDR2 SMNVEV (reference sequence). CDR3 sequence: CASSLSFGVAQYF. Here the CDR3 DNA reads TGTGCCAGCAGTTTATCCTTTGGGGTTGCGCAGTACTTC.

This clone was seen once. The junction differs from germline at one of its ends, possibly a read error. The chain couples TRBV28 to TRBJ2-7; 14 bases are shared with TRBD2. The CDR3 contains 14 residues. CDR1 and CDR2 from the germline V gene are MDHEN and SYDVKM. The CDR3 nucleotides are TGTGCCAGCAGTCCCCTTGGGACTAGCGGGAGTTTAGAGTTC. It encodes CASSPLGTSGSLEF.

The genes are TRBV19 and TRBJ2-2, with no clear D. The CDR3 contains 16 residues. With 3 bases removed from V and 6 bases from J, the gap between germline ends came to 17 bases. The germline V gene encodes CDR1 LNHDA and CDR2 SQIVND (reference sequence). The CDR3 sequence: CASSIFLSPVAGELFF. As DNA, the CDR3 is TGTGCCAGTAGTATTTTCCTGAGCCCCGTTGCCGGGGAGCTGTTTTTT. Based on the CDR3 plus reference TRBV19 and TRBJ2-2, the full variable domain is DGGITQSPKYLFRKEGQNVTLSCEQNLNHDAMYWYRQDPGQGLRLIYYSQIVNDFQKGDIAEGYSVSREKKESFPLTVTSAQKNPTAFYLCASSIFLSPVAGELFFGEGSRLTVL.

The J gene is TRBJ1-2, the V gene TRBV11-2, with TRBD1 as a possible D gene (5 bases). Germline-derived CDR1 and CDR2 are SGHAT and FQNNGV. V was shortened by 10 bases and J by 3 bases, with 15 bases between the two germline ends. This CDR3 is built from 13 residues. In DNA form, the CDR3 reads TGTGCCACCGTATCGGGACCGCACTATGGCTACACCTTC. Residues: CATVSGPHYGYTF.

The J gene is TRBJ2-1, the V gene TRBV7-9, with D possibly called TRBD1 or TRBD2 (5 bases each). Per germline, CDR1 SEHNR and CDR2 FQNEAQ (reference sequence). V lost 3 bases, J lost 8 bases, and 5 bases lay in between. The CDR3 length is 11 residues. The CDR3 DNA reads as TGTGCCAGCAGCTTGGGGGATGAGCAGTTCTTC. The encoded protein is CASSLGDEQFF.

The chain joins TRBV12-1 to TRBJ1-5. TRBV12-1 is a pseudogene locus. The CDR3 loop spans 15 amino acids. The CDR3 here is CASKVGTRNNQPQHF. CDR3 nucleotide sequence: TGTGCCAGCAAAGTCGGTACTAGGAACAATCAGCCCCAGCATTTT.

V gene TRBV6-5 combines with J gene TRBJ2-7; D might be TRBD2 (6 bases). From germline, CDR1 is MNHEY and CDR2 SVGAGI. V gave up 0 bases and J gave up 5 bases, with 11 bases separating them. The CDR3 spans 14 residues. CDR3 DNA: TGTGCCAGCAGTTACTCTGCACTAGCCCACGAGCAGTACTTC. The encoded protein is CASSYSALAHEQYF.

This clone came up once. The CDR3 coding sequence is TGTGCCAGCAGTGAATCCAACAGGGTATGGGAGCAGTACTTC. The encoded protein is CASSESNRVWEQYF. The chain combines TRBV27 with TRBJ2-7, with a weak D call TRBD1 (6 bases). CDR1 MNHEY and CDR2 SMNVEV come from the germline V gene (reference sequence). The CDR3 is 14 amino acids. Trimming took 5 bases from V and 7 from J, leaving 18 bases between them.

The gene calls are TRBV27 and TRBJ2-2, with D unclear. Trimming took 2 bases from V and 4 from J, leaving 2 bases between them. The germline V gene has CDR1 MNHEY and CDR2 SMNVEV (reference sequence). The CDR3 covers 12 residues. In DNA, the CDR3 is TGTGCCAGCAGTTTACTCACCGGGGAGCTGTTTTTT. It yields the protein CASSLLTGELFF.

The chain links TRBV6-5 to TRBJ2-7; D perhaps matches TRBD1 (6 bases). Trimming removed 4 bases at V and 2 bases at J, with 12 bases between. There are 14 residues in the CDR3. Germline V gene data show CDR1 as MNHEY and CDR2 as SVGAGI. The CDR3 here is CASSWGHGPYEQYF. The CDR3 nucleotides are TGTGCCAGCAGTTGGGGACATGGCCCCTACGAGCAGTACTTC.

This clone was detected only once. CDR3: CASSLRGDLNYGYTF. The CDR3 DNA follows: TGTGCCAGCAGCTTACGGGGAGACTTGAACTATGGCTACACCTTC. The chain combines TRBV5-8 with TRBJ1-2; D remains ambiguous. Looked up from germline, CDR1 is SGHTS and CDR2 is YDEGEE. The CDR3 has 15 amino acids. Trimming removed 2 bases from V and 2 bases from J, with 13 bases in between.